The entry below gives a single T cell receptor (beta chain) sequence along with its context. What it binds is unknown. These data originate in a study of shared clonotypes between healthy human individuals. General study results and limits: Researchers sampled only blood; tissue repertoires likely differ.

The ends lost 8 bases at V and 0 bases at J; junction bases unmatched: 2. The CDR3 is 15 amino acids. Per the germline V gene, CDR1 is ENHRY and CDR2 is SYGVKD. Produced via immunoSEQ multiplex PCR; TCRdb's table is partial and in-frame only. The data contain about 730,000 clones, 55% to 75% of them singletons. This rearrangement joins TRBV10-3 to TRBJ2-1; 12 nucleotides match TRBD2. Sequencing was performed on memory CD4+ T cells sorted from blood. This sample's subset: CD45RA-negative fraction. This TCR came from a woman in her twenties or thirties in good health. The CDR3 is CAIAGLAGSYNEQFF. The CDR3 DNA reads as TGTGCCATCGCGGGACTAGCGGGCTCCTACAATGAGCAGTTCTTC.